The rows below give T cell receptor beta chains drawn from one sample of a study of T cell responses to AZD1222 COVID-19 vaccine. Produced via immunoSEQ multiplex PCR; TCRdb's table is partial and in-frame only. The data show 85,000 to 130,000 clones, about nine tenths seen once. The sample was peripheral blood, taken on day 0 of AZD1222 vaccination. These TCRs come from an adult in good health. Both conserved end residues are part of each CDR3. The D gene is left open where the match is weak. A clone size is listed for some rows: how often the clone was seen (once, few, many), or a class if it is expanded.

abundance: once
j_gene: TRBJ1-4
v_gene: TRBV6-5
d_gene: TRBD1
CDR3aa: CASSRGGTGSEKLFF
CDR3nt: TGTGCCAGCAGCCGGGGCGGGACAGGGAGCGAAAAACTGTTTTTT

abundance: -
j_gene: TRBJ2-2
v_gene: TRBV30
d_gene: TRBD1
CDR3aa: CACTRDRGRRGELFF
CDR3nt: TGTGCCTGCACCCGGGACAGGGGGCGCAGGGGGGAGCTGTTTTTT

abundance: -
j_gene: TRBJ2-2
v_gene: TRBV29-1
d_gene: -
CDR3aa: CSVGGEGVLTGELFF
CDR3nt: TGCAGCGTTGGGGGTGAGGGAGTGTTAACCGGGGAGCTGTTTTTT

abundance: -
j_gene: TRBJ1-2
v_gene: TRBV9
d_gene: -
CDR3aa: CASTPTRGPYGYTF
CDR3nt: TGTGCCAGCACCCCCACACGGGGGCCCTATGGCTACACCTTC

abundance: -
j_gene: TRBJ1-3
v_gene: TRBV18
d_gene: -
CDR3aa: CASSLSWGESIRSGNTIYF
CDR3nt: TGTGCCAGCTCCTTATCCTGGGGCGAGAGCATTCGCTCTGGAAACACCATATATTTT

abundance: -
j_gene: TRBJ2-5
v_gene: TRBV5-8
d_gene: -
CDR3aa: CASSNDKETQYF
CDR3nt: TGTGCCAGCAGCAACGATAAAGAGACCCAGTACTTC

abundance: -
j_gene: TRBJ1-2
v_gene: TRBV7-2
d_gene: TRBD1
CDR3aa: CASSSYDRVYGYTF
CDR3nt: TGTGCCAGCAGCTCCTATGACAGGGTCTATGGCTACACCTTC

abundance: -
j_gene: TRBJ2-7
v_gene: TRBV20-1
d_gene: -
CDR3aa: CSASGGTYSYEQYF
CDR3nt: TGCAGTGCTAGTGGGGGGACTTACTCCTACGAGCAGTACTTC

abundance: -
j_gene: TRBJ2-1
v_gene: TRBV7-6
d_gene: TRBD2
CDR3aa: CASSSSSGGYNEQFF
CDR3nt: TGTGCCAGCAGCTCGTCTAGCGGGGGGTACAATGAGCAGTTCTTC

abundance: -
j_gene: TRBJ1-2
v_gene: TRBV5-1
d_gene: -
CDR3aa: CASSLDAGGSYTF
CDR3nt: TGCGCCAGCAGCTTGGATGCAGGCGGAAGCTACACCTTC

abundance: -
j_gene: TRBJ1-2
v_gene: TRBV29-1
d_gene: TRBD1
CDR3aa: CSVAQGGNYGYTF
CDR3nt: TGCAGCGTAGCCCAAGGGGGCAACTATGGCTACACCTTC

abundance: -
j_gene: TRBJ1-3
v_gene: TRBV19
d_gene: -
CDR3aa: CASSTVSGNTIYF
CDR3nt: TGTGCCAGTAGTACGGTCTCTGGAAACACCATATATTTT

abundance: -
j_gene: TRBJ2-1
v_gene: TRBV6-5
d_gene: -
CDR3aa: CASTRDYNEQFF
CDR3nt: TGTGCCAGCACCAGGGACTACAATGAGCAGTTCTTC

abundance: -
j_gene: TRBJ2-1
v_gene: TRBV6-5
d_gene: -
CDR3aa: CASGTQAGSINEQFF
CDR3nt: TGTGCCAGCGGAACACAGGCGGGGTCGATTAATGAGCAGTTCTTC

abundance: -
j_gene: TRBJ1-1
v_gene: TRBV7-9
d_gene: -
CDR3aa: CASSFGDPNTEAFF
CDR3nt: TGTGCCAGCAGCTTTGGGGACCCGAACACTGAAGCTTTCTTT

abundance: -
j_gene: TRBJ1-5
v_gene: TRBV7-8
d_gene: -
CDR3aa: CASSLAGYSNQPQHF
CDR3nt: TGTGCCAGCAGCTTAGCGGGGTATAGCAATCAGCCCCAGCATTTT

abundance: once
j_gene: TRBJ2-5
v_gene: TRBV6-6
d_gene: -
CDR3aa: CASSYPPYF
CDR3nt: TGTGCCAGCAGTTACCCCCCGTACTTC

abundance: -
j_gene: TRBJ2-1
v_gene: TRBV7-8
d_gene: -
CDR3aa: CASSLQISGVRNEQFF
CDR3nt: TGTGCCAGCAGCTTACAAATTTCAGGAGTACGGAATGAGCAGTTCTTC

abundance: few
j_gene: TRBJ1-2
v_gene: TRBV5-4
d_gene: -
CDR3aa: CASSWFSGSGSGYTF
CDR3nt: TGTGCCAGCAGCTGGTTCTCAGGGAGCGGTAGTGGCTACACCTTC

abundance: -
j_gene: TRBJ1-2
v_gene: TRBV2
d_gene: -
CDR3aa: CASSARTGFSGYTF
CDR3nt: TGTGCCAGCAGTGCGCGCACGGGGTTTAGTGGCTACACCTTC

abundance: -
j_gene: TRBJ2-1
v_gene: TRBV7-3
d_gene: -
CDR3aa: CASSSLVGSYNEQFF
CDR3nt: TGTGCCAGCAGCTCCCTAGTAGGCTCCTACAATGAGCAGTTCTTC

abundance: -
j_gene: TRBJ2-5
v_gene: TRBV6-5
d_gene: -
CDR3aa: CASSYDVQETQYF
CDR3nt: TGTGCCAGCAGTTACGATGTACAAGAGACCCAGTACTTC